These 8 T cell receptor beta chains originate from one sample sequenced in a study of OX40 agonist ivuxolimab in advanced cancers. The data were produced by immunoSEQ multiplex PCR, yet TCRdb's version contains in-frame clones alone and is incomplete. The table has some 52,000 clones, approximately 94% seen once. The input for sequencing was CD4+ or CD8+ T cells sorted from blood, taken in a trial of the OX40 agonist ivuxolimab. The receptors were gathered from an adult with an advanced solid tumor such as melanoma, head and neck, liver or kidney cancer.

V and J are TRBV6-1 and TRBJ2-7, with 9 bases that match TRBD1. This CDR3 is 17 amino acids long. V lost 0 bases to trimming and J lost 3 bases; unmatched junction nucleotides: 9. Germline-derived CDR1 and CDR2 are MNHNS and SASEGT. Written as DNA, the CDR3 is TGTGCCAGCAGTGAAGCGCTACCGGACAGGGGATACTACGAGCAGTACTTC. Protein: CASSEALPDRGYYEQYF.

This clone occurred once. The chain uses TRBV2 and TRBJ2-3; D is undetermined. Germline V gives CDR1 SNHLY, CDR2 FYNNEI. The CDR3 has 14 amino acids. V was pared by 5 bases and J by 0 bases, with 9 bases between. This chain's CDR3 is CASSQESSTDTQYF. CDR3 sequence (DNA): TGTGCCAGCAGTCAAGAGAGTAGCACAGATACGCAGTATTTT.

The CDR3 bases are TGCGCCAGCAGCCCAATGGTAACCGCGGGGACCGGCTACACCTTC. Translation gives CASSPMVTAGTGYTF. This chain links TRBV4-1 with TRBJ1-2, with a weak D call TRBD1 (5 bases). Trimming took 4 bases from V and 8 from J, leaving 20 bases between them. Germline assignment: CDR1 MGHRA and CDR2 YSYEKL. The CDR3 is made up of 15 amino acids.

The V and J genes are TRBV9 and TRBJ2-7, with D hard to call. Trimming took off 0 bases at V and 4 bases at J, with 14 bases between the two ends. CDR1 is SGDLS and CDR2 is YYNGEE in the germline V gene. CDR3 size: 15 residues. CDR3 amino acids: CASSVGFSASYEQYF. The CDR3 DNA sequence: TGTGCCAGCAGCGTAGGCTTTTCGGCGTCGTACGAGCAGTACTTC.

The chain recombines TRBV7-3 with TRBJ2-7; TRBD1 matches 11 bases. V was pared by 3 bases and J by 7 bases, with 8 bases of the junction left unmatched. The germline CDR1 and CDR2 sequences are SGHTA and FQGTGA. This CDR3 contains 15 residues. The DNA of the CDR3 is TGTGCCAGCAGCTTGCGGACAGGGGGCCTGAGTGAGCAGTACTTC. This codes for CASSLRTGGLSEQYF.

The chain joins TRBV21-1 to TRBJ2-2; the table's D call, TRBD2, has no DNA check behind it. TRBV21-1 constitutes a pseudogene. This CDR3 is built from 17 residues. Here the CDR3 DNA reads TGTGCCAGCAGCAAAGCGGCAAGCGTTACGAACACCGGGGAGCTGTTTTTT. It translates to CASSKAASVTNTGELFF.

The rearrangement links TRBV9 to TRBJ2-7, with TRBD1 matching over 9 bases. From germline, CDR1 is SGDLS and CDR2 YYNGEE. The CDR3 extends over 14 amino acids. The junction had 3 bases not matched to a gene; V was cut back by 0 bases and J by 5 bases. The CDR3 loop reads CASSVGTGEDEQYF. The CDR3 DNA is TGTGCCAGCAGCGTAGGGACAGGGGAGGACGAGCAGTACTTC. Together with reference TRBV9 and TRBJ2-7, the CDR3 gives the full variable domain: DSGVTQTPKHLITATGQRVTLRCSPRSGDLSVYWYQQSLDQGLQFLIQYYNGEERAKGNILERFSAQQFPDLHSELNLSSLELGDSALYFCASSVGTGEDEQYFGPGTRLTVT.

V usage is TRBV10-3 and J usage is TRBJ1-1; no firm D call. Germline V gene data show CDR1 as ENHRY and CDR2 as SYGVKD. The CDR3 totals 13 residues. The V and J ends lost 7 bases and 0 bases respectively, with 9 bases between them. The CDR3 DNA is TGTGCCATCACCGACCCCTTGAACACTGAAGCTTTCTTT. Its protein is CAITDPLNTEAFF.